What follows describes a single T cell receptor beta chain. The data were obtained in a study of blood T cell repertoires in COVID-19. This CDR3 is 13 amino acids long. The germline V and J ends were trimmed by 6 bases and 5 bases, with 8 bases remaining between them. Germline CDR1 and CDR2: MNHEY and SVGAGI. TCRdb keeps only in-frame clones here, not all; method: immunoSEQ multiplex PCR. Of 180,000 or so clones listed, roughly 80% are singletons. The sequenced sample consisted of PBMCs or T cells enriched from blood (not recorded which). This TCR came from a man in his forties who had recovered from COVID-19. The chain has TRBV6-5 and TRBJ1-6; no reliable D call. The CDR3 reads CASREGNNSPLHF. CDR3 coding DNA: TGTGCCAGCAGGGAGGGAAATAATTCACCCCTCCACTTT.